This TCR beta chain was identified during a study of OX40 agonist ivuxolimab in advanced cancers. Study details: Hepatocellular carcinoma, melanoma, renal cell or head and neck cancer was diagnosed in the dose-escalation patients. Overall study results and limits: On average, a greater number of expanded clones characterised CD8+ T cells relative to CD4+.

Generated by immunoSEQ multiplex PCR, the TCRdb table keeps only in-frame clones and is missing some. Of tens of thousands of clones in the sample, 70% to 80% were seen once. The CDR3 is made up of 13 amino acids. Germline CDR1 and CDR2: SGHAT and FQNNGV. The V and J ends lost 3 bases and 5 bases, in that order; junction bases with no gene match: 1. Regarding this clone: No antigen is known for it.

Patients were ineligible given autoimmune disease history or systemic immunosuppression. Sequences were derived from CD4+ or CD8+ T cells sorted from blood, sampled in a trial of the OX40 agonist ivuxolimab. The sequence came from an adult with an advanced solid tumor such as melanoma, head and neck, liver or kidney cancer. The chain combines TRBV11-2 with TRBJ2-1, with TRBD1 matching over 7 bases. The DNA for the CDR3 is TGTGCCAGCAGCTTGGGACAGAACAATGAGCAGTTCTTC. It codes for CASSLGQNNEQFF.